This paragraph covers one T cell receptor (beta chain) sequence. The sample originates from a study of blood T cell repertoires in COVID-19. In the authors' methods: Amplification of reference gene primers was used by the study to estimate nucleated cell counts. Some clones are missing from TCRdb's copy, which holds only in-frame ones; the method was immunoSEQ multiplex PCR. The DNA gave D and trimming, while V, J and clone size come from that table. The data contain about 240,000 clones, roughly 80% of them singletons. This clonotype originated in a woman aged 60-75 years with active or convalescent COVID-19. Sequenced material: peripheral blood.

The chain's CDR3 is CASSPRVTGELFF. In DNA, the CDR3 is TGTGCCAGCAGCCCGAGGGTCACCGGGGAGCTGTTTTTT. The chain carries TRBV5-6 and TRBJ2-2, with D perhaps matching TRBD2 (5 bases). Trimming removed 4 bases from V and 4 bases from J, with 8 bases in between. The CDR3 contains 13 residues. Germline assignment: CDR1 SGHDT and CDR2 YYEEEE.